This TCR beta chain was recovered during a study of T cell changes during pregnancy in multiple sclerosis. Repertoires were generated with immunoSEQ multiplex PCR, while TCRdb's copy carries only in-frame clones and drops some. The data show under 80,000 clones, around 94% seen once. This clone was seen only once. With V trimmed by 9 bases and J by 7 bases, 18 bases remained unmatched. Germline CDR1 SGHVS, CDR2 FQNEAQ. The CDR3 is 15 residues long. The sample was peripheral blood, taken before pregnancy. This sequence originates from a female donor with multiple sclerosis, enrolled in a pregnancy study. The V gene is TRBV7-8, the J gene TRBJ2-7; the match to TRBD1 covers 7 bases. CDR3 bases: TGTGCCAGTTTGCTTGGACGGGACAGTCAGTGGGAGCAGTACTTC. Translating it yields CASLLGRDSQWEQYF.